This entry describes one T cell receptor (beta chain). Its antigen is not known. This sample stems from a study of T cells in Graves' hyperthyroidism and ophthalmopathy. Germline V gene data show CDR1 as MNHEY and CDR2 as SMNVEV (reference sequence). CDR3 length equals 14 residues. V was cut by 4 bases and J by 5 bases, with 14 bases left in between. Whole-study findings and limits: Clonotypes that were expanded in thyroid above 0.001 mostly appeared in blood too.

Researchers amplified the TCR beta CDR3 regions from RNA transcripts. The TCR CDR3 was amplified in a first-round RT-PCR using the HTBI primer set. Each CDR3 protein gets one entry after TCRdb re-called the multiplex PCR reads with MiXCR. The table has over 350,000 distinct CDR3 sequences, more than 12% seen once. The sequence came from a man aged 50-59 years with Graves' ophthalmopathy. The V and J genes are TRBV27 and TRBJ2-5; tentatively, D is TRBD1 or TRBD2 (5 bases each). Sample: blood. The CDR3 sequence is CASSSPGRGETQYF. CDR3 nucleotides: TGTGCCAGCAGTTCACCGGGGCGAGGGGAGACCCAGTACTTC.